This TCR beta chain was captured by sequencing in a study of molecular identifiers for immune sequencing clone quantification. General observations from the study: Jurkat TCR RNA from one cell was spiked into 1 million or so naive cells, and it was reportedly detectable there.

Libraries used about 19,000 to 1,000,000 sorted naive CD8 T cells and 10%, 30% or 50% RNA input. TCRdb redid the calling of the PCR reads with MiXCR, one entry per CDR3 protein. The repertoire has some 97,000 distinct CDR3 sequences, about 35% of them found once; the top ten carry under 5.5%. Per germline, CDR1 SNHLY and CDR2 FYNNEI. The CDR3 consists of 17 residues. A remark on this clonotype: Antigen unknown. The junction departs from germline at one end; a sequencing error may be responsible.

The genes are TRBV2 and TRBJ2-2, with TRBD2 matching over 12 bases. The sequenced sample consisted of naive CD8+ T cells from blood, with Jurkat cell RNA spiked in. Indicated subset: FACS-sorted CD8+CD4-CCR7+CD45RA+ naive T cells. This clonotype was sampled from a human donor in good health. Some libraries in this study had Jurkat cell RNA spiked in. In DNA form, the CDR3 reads TGTGCCAGCAGAGTTACTAGCGGGAGGACTAACACCGGGGAGCAGATTTTT. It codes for CASRVTSGRTNTGEQIF. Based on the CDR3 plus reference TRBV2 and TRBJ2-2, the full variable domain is EPEVTQTPSHQVTQMGQEVILRCVPISNHLYFYWYRQILGQKVEFLVSFYNNEISEKSEIFDDQFSVERPDGSNFTLKIRSTKLEDSAMYFCASRVTSGRTNTGEQIFGEGSRLTVL.